Ten or more counts support the clone carrying this TCR beta chain. The target antigen is unknown. This specimen comes from a study of response to subunit inactivated influenza vaccine. General observations from the study: T cells newly recruited by each seasonal influenza vaccination are few, the authors suggested.

TCRdb reprocessed the RT-PCR reads with MiXCR, giving one entry per CDR3 protein. The table records fewer than 700,000 distinct CDR3 sequences, 13% of them present only once. This sequence was found in a man over 45 who received an inactivated influenza vaccine. The sequences come from PBMCs from blood, collected roughly 48 days after vaccination.

CDR3 loop: CASSIGYSTDTQYF. The CDR3 coding sequence is TGTGCCAGCAGTATCGGGTACAGTACAGATACGCAGTATTTT. The chain links TRBV27 to TRBJ2-3; no definite D call. The CDR3 spans 14 residues. The V end was cut by 5 bases, the J end by 3 bases, with 12 bases between. The germline gives CDR1 MNHEY, CDR2 SMNVEV (reference sequence).